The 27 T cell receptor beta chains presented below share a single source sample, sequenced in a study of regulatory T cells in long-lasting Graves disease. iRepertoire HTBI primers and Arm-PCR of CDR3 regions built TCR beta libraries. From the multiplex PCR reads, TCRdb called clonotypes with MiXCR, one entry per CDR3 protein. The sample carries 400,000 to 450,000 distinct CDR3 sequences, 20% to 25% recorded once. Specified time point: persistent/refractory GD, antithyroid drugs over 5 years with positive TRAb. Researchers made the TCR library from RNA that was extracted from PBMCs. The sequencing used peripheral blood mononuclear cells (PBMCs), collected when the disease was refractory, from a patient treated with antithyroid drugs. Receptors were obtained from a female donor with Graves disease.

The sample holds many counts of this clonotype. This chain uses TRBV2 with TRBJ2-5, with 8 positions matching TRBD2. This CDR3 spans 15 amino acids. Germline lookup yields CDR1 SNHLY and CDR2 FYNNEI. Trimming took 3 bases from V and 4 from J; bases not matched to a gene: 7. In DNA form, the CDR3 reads TGTGCCAGCAGTGATGGCGGGAGGAACGGAGAGACCCAGTACTTC. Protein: CASSDGGRNGETQYF. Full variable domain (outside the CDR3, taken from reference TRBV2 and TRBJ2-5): EPEVTQTPSHQVTQMGQEVILRCVPISNHLYFYWYRQILGQKVEFLVSFYNNEISEKSEIFDDQFSVERPDGSNFTLKIRSTKLEDSAMYFCASSDGGRNGETQYFGPGTRLLVL.

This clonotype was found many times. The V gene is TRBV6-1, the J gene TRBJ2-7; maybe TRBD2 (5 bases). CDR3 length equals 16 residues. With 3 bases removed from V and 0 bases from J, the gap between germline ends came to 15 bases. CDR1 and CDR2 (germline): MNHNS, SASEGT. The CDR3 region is CASSDPRTASSYEQYF. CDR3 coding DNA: TGTGCCAGCAGTGACCCTAGGACTGCTAGCTCCTACGAGCAGTACTTC.

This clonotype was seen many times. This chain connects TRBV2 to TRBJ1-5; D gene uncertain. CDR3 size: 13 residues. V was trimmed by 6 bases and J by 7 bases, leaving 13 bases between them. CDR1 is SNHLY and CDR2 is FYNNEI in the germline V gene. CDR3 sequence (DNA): TGTGCCAGCAGCCAAGGAGGGAAACAGCCCCAGCATTTT. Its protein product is CASSQGGKQPQHF.

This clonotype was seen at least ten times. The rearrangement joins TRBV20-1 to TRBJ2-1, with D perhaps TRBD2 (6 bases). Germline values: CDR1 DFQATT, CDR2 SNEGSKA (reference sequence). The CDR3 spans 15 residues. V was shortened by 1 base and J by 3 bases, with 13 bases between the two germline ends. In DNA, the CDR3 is TGCAGTGCTAGAGTTTATAGCGGAGACTACAATGAGCAGTTCTTC. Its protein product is CSARVYSGDYNEQFF.

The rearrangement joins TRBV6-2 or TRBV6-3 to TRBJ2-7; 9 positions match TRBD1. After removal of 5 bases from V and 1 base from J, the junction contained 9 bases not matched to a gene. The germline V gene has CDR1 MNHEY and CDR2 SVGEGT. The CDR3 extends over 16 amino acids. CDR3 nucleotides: TGTGCCAGCAGTGACCCACGGACAGGGGCGTCCTACGAGCAGTACTTC. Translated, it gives CASSDPRTGASYEQYF.

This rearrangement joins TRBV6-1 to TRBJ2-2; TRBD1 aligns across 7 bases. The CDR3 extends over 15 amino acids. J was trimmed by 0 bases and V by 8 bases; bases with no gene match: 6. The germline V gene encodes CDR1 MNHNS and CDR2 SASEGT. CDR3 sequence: CASWTGTANTGELFF. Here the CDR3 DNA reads TGTGCCAGCTGGACCGGGACAGCGAACACCGGGGAGCTGTTTTTT.

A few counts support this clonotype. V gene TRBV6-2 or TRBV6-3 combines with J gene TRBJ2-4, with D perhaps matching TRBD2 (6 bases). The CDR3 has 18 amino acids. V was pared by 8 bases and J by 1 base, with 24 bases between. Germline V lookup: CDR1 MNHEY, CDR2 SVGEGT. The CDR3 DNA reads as TGTGCCAGCTACCCAGGCCCCCGGGGGTCCCGGGCCAAAAACATTCAGTACTTC. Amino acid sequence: CASYPGPRGSRAKNIQYF.

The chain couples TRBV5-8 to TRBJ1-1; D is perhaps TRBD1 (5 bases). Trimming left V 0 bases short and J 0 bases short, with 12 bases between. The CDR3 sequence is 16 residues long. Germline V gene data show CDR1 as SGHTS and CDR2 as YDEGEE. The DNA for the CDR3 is TGTGCCAGCAGCTTGGCCCGACAGACCATGAACACTGAAGCTTTCTTT. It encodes CASSLARQTMNTEAFF.

The CDR3: CASRLRVGGGTEAFF. The CDR3 DNA follows: TGTGCCAGCAGGTTGCGGGTGGGGGGCGGAACTGAAGCTTTCTTT. This chain links TRBV7-2 with TRBJ1-1, with D perhaps TRBD1 (6 bases). Trimming took off 6 bases at V and 5 bases at J, with 19 bases between the two ends. Germline loops: CDR1 SGHTA, CDR2 FQGNSA. The CDR3 has 15 residues.

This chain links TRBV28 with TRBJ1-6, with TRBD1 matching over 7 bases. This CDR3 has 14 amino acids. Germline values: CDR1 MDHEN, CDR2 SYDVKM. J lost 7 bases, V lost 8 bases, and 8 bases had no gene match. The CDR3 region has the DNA TGTGCCAGCCAAAGGTACAGGGGCAATTCACCCCTCCACTTT. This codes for CASQRYRGNSPLHF.

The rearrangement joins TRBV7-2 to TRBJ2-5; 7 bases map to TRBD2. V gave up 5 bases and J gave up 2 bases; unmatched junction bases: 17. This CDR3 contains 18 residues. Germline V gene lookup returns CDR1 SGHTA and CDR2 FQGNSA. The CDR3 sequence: CASSRGASGARSQETQYF. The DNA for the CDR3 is TGTGCCAGCAGCCGCGGGGCTAGCGGAGCCCGATCACAAGAGACCCAGTACTTC.

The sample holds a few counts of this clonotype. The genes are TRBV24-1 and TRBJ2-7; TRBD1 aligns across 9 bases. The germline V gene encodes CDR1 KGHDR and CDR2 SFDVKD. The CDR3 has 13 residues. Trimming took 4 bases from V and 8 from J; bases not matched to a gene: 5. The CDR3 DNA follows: TGTGCCACCAGTGACGGGACAGGGATGAAGCAGTACTTC. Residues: CATSDGTGMKQYF.

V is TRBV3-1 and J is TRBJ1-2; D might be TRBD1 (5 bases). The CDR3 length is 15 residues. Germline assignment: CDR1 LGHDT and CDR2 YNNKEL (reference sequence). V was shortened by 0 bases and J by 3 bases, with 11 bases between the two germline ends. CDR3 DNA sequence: TGTGCCAGCAGCCAAGAGGGAATCAGGGACTATGGCTACACCTTC. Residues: CASSQEGIRDYGYTF.

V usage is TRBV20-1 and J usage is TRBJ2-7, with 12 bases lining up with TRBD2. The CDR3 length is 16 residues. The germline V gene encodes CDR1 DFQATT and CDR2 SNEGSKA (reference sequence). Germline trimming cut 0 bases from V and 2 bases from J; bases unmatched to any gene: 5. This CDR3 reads CSARDVGLAGTYEQYF. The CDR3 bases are TGCAGTGCTAGAGATGTCGGACTAGCGGGAACCTACGAGCAGTACTTC.

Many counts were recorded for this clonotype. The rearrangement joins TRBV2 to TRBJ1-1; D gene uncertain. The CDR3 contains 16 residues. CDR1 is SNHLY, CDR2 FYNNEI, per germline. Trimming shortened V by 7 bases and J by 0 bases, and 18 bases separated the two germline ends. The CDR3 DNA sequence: TGTGCCAGCACAGAGGAGGGCCCGTTCATGAACACTGAAGCTTTCTTT. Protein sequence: CASTEEGPFMNTEAFF. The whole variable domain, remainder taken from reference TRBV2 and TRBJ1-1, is EPEVTQTPSHQVTQMGQEVILRCVPISNHLYFYWYRQILGQKVEFLVSFYNNEISEKSEIFDDQFSVERPDGSNFTLKIRSTKLEDSAMYFCASTEEGPFMNTEAFFGQGTRLTVV.

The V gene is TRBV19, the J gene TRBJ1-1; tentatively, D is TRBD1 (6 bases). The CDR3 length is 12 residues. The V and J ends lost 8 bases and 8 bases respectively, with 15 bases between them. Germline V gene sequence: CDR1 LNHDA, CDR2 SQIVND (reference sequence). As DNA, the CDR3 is TGTGCCAGTGGGAGGGACATTTCAGAAGCTTTCTTT. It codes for CASGRDISEAFF.

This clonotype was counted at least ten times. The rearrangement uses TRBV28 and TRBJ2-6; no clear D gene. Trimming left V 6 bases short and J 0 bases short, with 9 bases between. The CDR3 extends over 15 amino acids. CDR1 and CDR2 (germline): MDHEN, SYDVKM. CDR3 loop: CASSLRISGANVLTF. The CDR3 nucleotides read TGTGCCAGCAGCCTTCGGATCTCTGGGGCCAACGTCCTGACTTTC.

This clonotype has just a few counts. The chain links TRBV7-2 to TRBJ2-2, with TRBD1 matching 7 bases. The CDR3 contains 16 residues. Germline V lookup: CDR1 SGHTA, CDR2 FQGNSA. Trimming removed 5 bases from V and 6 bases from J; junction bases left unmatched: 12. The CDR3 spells CASSRATGLGSGELFF. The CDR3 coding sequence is TGTGCCAGCAGCAGGGCGACAGGGTTAGGGTCCGGGGAGCTGTTTTTT.

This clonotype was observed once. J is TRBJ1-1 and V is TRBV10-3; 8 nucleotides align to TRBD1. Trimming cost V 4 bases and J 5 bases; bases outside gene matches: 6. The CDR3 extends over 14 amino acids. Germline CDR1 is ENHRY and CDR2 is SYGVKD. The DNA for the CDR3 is TGTGCCATCAGTGTTGAGACAGGGGAGACTGAAGCTTTCTTT. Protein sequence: CAISVETGETEAFF.

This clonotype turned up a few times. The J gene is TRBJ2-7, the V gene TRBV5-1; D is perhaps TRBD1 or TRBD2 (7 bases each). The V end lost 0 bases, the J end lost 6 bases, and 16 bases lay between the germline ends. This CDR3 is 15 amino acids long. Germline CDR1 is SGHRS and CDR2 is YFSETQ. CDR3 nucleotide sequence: TGCGCCAGCAGCTTGGGCCAGGGGGGGACCAGCGAGCAGTACTTC. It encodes CASSLGQGGTSEQYF.

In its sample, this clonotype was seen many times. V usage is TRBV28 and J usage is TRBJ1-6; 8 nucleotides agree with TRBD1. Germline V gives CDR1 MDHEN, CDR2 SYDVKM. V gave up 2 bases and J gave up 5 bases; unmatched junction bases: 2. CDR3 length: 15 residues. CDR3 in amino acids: CASSLGDRNNSPLHF. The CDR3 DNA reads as TGTGCCAGCAGTTTAGGGGACAGGAATAATTCACCCCTCCACTTT.

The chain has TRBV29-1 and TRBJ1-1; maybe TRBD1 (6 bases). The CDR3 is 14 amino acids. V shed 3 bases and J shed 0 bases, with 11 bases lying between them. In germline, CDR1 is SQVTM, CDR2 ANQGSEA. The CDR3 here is CSVEHGTLNTEAFF. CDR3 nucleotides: TGCAGCGTTGAGCACGGGACATTGAACACTGAAGCTTTCTTT.

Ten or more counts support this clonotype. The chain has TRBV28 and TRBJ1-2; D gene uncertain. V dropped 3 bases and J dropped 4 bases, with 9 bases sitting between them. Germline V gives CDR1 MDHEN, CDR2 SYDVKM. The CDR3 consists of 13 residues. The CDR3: CASSFVFSYGYTF. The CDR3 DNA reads TGTGCCAGCAGTTTCGTTTTTAGCTATGGCTACACCTTC.

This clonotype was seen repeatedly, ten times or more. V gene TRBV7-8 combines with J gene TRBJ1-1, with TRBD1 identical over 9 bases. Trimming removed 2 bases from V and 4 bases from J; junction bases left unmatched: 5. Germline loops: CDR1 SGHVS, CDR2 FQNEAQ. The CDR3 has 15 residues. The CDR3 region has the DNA TGTGCCAGCAGCTTAACCGGGACAGGGATCACTGAAGCTTTCTTT. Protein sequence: CASSLTGTGITEAFF.

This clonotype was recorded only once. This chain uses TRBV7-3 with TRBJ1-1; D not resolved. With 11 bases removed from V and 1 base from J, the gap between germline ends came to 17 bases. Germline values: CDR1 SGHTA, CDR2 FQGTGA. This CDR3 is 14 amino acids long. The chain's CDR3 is CAGWVAKENTEAFF. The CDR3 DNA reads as TGTGCCGGCTGGGTGGCGAAGGAGAACACTGAAGCTTTCTTT.

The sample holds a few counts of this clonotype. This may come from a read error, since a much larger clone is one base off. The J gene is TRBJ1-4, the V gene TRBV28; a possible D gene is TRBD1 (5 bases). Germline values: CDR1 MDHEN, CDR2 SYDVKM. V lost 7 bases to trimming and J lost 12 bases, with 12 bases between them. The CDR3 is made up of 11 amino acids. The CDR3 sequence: CASTLRVELFF. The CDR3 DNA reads TGTGCCAGCACCCTCAGGGTGGAACTGTTTTTT.

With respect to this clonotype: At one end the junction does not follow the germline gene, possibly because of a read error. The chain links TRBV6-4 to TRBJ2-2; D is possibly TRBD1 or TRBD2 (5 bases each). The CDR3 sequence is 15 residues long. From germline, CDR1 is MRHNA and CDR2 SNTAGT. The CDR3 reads CAGSPGPLNTGELFF. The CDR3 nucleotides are TGTGCCGGCAGCCCGGGACCACTAAACACCGGGGAGCTGTTTTTT.